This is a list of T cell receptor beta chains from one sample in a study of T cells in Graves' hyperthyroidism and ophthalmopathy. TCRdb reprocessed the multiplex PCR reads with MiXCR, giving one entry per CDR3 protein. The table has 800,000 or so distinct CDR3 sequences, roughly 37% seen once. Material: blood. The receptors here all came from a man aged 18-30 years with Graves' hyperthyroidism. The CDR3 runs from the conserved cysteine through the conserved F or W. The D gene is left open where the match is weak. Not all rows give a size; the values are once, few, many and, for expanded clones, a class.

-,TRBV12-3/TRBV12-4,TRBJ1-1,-,CASPGQGTEAFF,TGTGCCAGCCCCGGCCAGGGAACTGAAGCTTTCTTT
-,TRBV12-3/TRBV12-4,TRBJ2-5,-,CASSYSSWVFQETQYF,TGTGCCAGCAGTTACTCGAGTTGGGTGTTTCAAGAGACCCAGTACTTC
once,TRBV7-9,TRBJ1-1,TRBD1,CASSLPGGTVGNTEAFF,TGTGCCAGCAGCCTCCCAGGCGGGACAGTGGGGAACACTGAAGCTTTCTTT
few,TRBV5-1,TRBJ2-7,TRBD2,CASSRSGRRSYEQYF,TGTGCCAGCAGCAGGTCCGGGAGGCGGTCCTACGAGCAGTACTTC
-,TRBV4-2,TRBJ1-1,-,CASSQGGTSNTEAFF,TGTGCCAGCAGCCAAGGAGGGACATCCAACACTGAAGCTTTCTTT
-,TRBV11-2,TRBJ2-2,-,CASSPRGGEVTGELFF,TGTGCCAGCAGCCCCAGGGGAGGGGAAGTCACCGGGGAGCTGTTTTTT
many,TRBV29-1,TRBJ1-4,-,CSVMGLSEKLFF,TGCAGCGTAATGGGACTGAGCGAAAAACTGTTTTTT
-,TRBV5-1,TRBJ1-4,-,CAGSLGRRGTNEKLFF,TGCGCCGGCAGCTTGGGCCGCCGAGGAACTAATGAAAAACTGTTTTTT
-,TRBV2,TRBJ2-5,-,CASRPGGPETQYF,TGTGCCAGCAGACCGGGGGGCCCGGAGACCCAGTACTTC
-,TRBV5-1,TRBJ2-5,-,CASSLTGPLETQYF,TGCGCCAGCAGCTTGACAGGTCCATTAGAGACCCAGTACTTC
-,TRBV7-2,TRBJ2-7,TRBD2,CASSLRPGGPYEQYF,TGTGCCAGCAGCTTACGCCCGGGAGGGCCCTACGAGCAGTACTTC
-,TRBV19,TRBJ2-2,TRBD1,CARRQGPRKTGELFF,TGTGCCAGGCGACAGGGGCCTCGGAAGACCGGGGAGCTGTTTTTT
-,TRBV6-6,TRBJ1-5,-,CASSLGRGMQPQHF,TGTGCCAGCAGTTTAGGTAGGGGGATGCAGCCCCAGCATTTT
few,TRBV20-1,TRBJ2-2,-,CSARAQTSGELFF,TGCAGTGCTAGAGCTCAAACTTCCGGGGAGCTGTTTTTT
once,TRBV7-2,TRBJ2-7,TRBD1,CASSLGQWTEQYF,TGTGCCAGCAGCCTGGGACAGTGGACGGAGCAGTACTTC
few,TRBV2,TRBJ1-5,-,CASSTPGWGQPQHF,TGTGCCAGCAGTACCCCAGGGTGGGGTCAGCCCCAGCATTTT
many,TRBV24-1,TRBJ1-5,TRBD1,CATRKDRPYGQPQHF,TGTGCCACCAGAAAGGACAGGCCCTATGGTCAGCCCCAGCATTTT
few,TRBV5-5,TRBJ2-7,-,CASTHGAAYEQYF,TGTGCCAGCACCCACGGGGCTGCCTACGAGCAGTACTTC
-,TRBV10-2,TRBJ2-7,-,CASRLTAYEQYF,TGCGCCAGCCGACTGACAGCCTACGAGCAGTACTTC
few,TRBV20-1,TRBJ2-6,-,CSVGRGQLSSGANVLTF,TGCAGTGTGGGGAGGGGGCAGCTGTCCTCTGGGGCCAACGTCCTGACTTTC
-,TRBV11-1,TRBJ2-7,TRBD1,CASSLGFGTGDYEQYF,TGCGCCAGCAGCTTAGGATTCGGGACAGGGGACTACGAGCAGTACTTC
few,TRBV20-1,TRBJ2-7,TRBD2,CSASPPSGRAREQYF,TGCAGTGCTAGCCCTCCGAGCGGGAGGGCCAGGGAGCAGTACTTC
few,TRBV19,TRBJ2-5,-,CASSTAHRSIQETQYF,TGTGCCAGTAGTACAGCCCATCGGTCCATCCAAGAGACCCAGTACTTC
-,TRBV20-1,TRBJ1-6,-,CSARESANSPLHF,TGCAGTGCTAGAGAAAGCGCCAATTCACCCCTCCACTTT
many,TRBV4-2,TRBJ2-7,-,CASSQGPNEQYF,TGTGCCAGCAGCCAAGGACCGAACGAGCAGTACTTC
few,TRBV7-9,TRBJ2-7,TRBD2,CASSLDLAGGGYEQYF,TGTGCCAGCAGCTTAGATCTTGCGGGGGGAGGCTACGAGCAGTACTTC
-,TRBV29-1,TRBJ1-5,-,CSANTGYGYTFGSGPQHF,-
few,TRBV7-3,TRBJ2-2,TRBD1,CASSSRDRPTGELFF,TGTGCCAGCAGCTCCCGGGACAGGCCCACCGGGGAGCTGTTTTTT
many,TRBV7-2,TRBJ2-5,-,CASSLDWMGETQYF,TGTGCCAGCAGCTTAGACTGGATGGGAGAGACCCAGTACTTC
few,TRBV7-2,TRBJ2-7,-,CASSQDGSPSEQYF,TGTGCCAGCAGCCAAGATGGATCCCCCTCCGAGCAGTACTTC
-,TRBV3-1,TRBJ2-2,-,CASWLAGGTGELFF,TGTGCCAGCTGGTTGGCAGGCGGCACCGGGGAGCTGTTTTTT
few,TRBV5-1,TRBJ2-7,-,CASSLAPGDNEQYF,TGCGCCAGCAGCTTGGCCCCAGGGGACAACGAGCAGTACTTC
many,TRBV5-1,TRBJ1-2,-,CASSSPVQGYGYTF,TGCGCCAGCAGCTCTCCCGTCCAGGGCTATGGCTACACCTTC
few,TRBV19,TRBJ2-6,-,CASSIDTGTGVNVLTF,TGTGCCAGTAGTATTGATACAGGGACGGGGGTCAACGTCCTGACTTTC
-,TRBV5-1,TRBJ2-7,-,CAGSLGRSLDEQYF,TGCGCCGGCAGCTTGGGACGCTCCCTTGACGAGCAGTACTTC
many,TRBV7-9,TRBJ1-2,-,CASNLGQGSYGYTF,TGTGCCAGCAACCTGGGGCAGGGAAGCTATGGCTACACCTTC
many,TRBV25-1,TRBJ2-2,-,CASSPPGPNTGELFF,TGTGCCAGCAGCCCACCGGGACCAAACACCGGGGAGCTGTTTTTT
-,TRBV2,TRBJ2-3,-,CASRRTASTDTQYF,TGTGCCAGCAGAAGAACAGCTAGCACAGATACGCAGTATTTT
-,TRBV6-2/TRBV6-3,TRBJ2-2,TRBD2,CASSSLPSGRPGELFF,TGTGCCAGCAGTTCGCTTCCTAGCGGGAGGCCCGGGGAGCTGTTTTTT
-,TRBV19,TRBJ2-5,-,CASSPDWGRETQYF,TGTGCCAGTAGTCCTGATTGGGGGCGGGAGACCCAGTACTTC
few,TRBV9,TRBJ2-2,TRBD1,CASSVMRQGDTGELFF,TGTGCCAGCAGCGTTATGCGGCAGGGGGACACCGGGGAGCTGTTTTTT
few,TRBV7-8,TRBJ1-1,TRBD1,CASSLIRGRNTEAFF,TGTGCCAGCAGCTTGATCAGGGGGCGAAACACTGAAGCTTTCTTT